The 7 T cell receptor beta chains below all came from one sample that was sequenced in a study of OX40 agonist ivuxolimab in advanced cancers. The library was generated by the immunoSEQ multiplex PCR assay. The clones in this table, taken by TCRdb from immuneACCESS, are in-frame only. Not every clone is retained; where verified, under half of the shortfall comes from an unresolved V gene, and the cause of the rest is unknown. In all, the sample holds about 51,000 clones, and 88% of those were seen once. 3.5% to 4.5% of the sample is held by the ten biggest clonotypes. The sample consisted of CD4+ or CD8+ T cells sorted from blood, taken in a trial of the OX40 agonist ivuxolimab. The source is an adult with an advanced solid tumor such as melanoma, head and neck, liver or kidney cancer.

J is TRBJ2-2 and V is TRBV7-2; D remains unclear. Germline V gives CDR1 SGHTA, CDR2 FQGNSA. CDR3 size: 16 residues. With 5 bases removed from V and 0 bases from J, the gap between germline ends came to 13 bases. The CDR3 bases are TGTGCCAGCAGCCGTCAGAGGCGACCGAACACCGGGGAGCTGTTTTTT. Amino acid sequence: CASSRQRRPNTGELFF.

In its sample, this clone was seen a few times. The rearrangement links TRBV11-2 to TRBJ2-7, with a weak D call TRBD2 (7 bases). The V end was cut by 5 bases, the J end by 4 bases, with 24 bases between. This CDR3 is 17 amino acids long. Looked up from germline, CDR1 is SGHAT and CDR2 is FQNNGV. The CDR3 is CASSQEGGGLLGYEQYF. The DNA for the CDR3 is TGTGCCAGCAGCCAAGAGGGGGGAGGGCTCCTGGGTTACGAGCAGTACTTC.

This sequence joins TRBV6-5 and TRBJ1-2, with a weak D call TRBD1 (5 bases). The ends were cut back, 2 bases at V and 6 bases at J, with 13 bases in the middle. This CDR3 has 14 residues. The germline V gene encodes CDR1 MNHEY and CDR2 SVGAGI. The CDR3 spells CASSYRGPEDGYTF. The DNA of the CDR3 is TGTGCCAGCAGTTACCGGGGACCGGAGGATGGCTACACCTTC.

The chain couples TRBV6-5 to TRBJ1-1, with a weak D call TRBD1 (5 bases). Germline V lookup: CDR1 MNHEY, CDR2 SVGAGI. The CDR3 runs 13 residues. The ends were cut back, 6 bases at V and 8 bases at J, with 16 bases in the middle. This chain's CDR3 is CASSTTPRAEAFF. The DNA of the CDR3 is TGTGCCAGCAGCACCACCCCCAGGGCCGAAGCTTTCTTT.

The chain combines TRBV30 with TRBJ1-6; no clear D gene. CDR3 length equals 16 residues. V was pared by 3 bases and J by 5 bases, with 17 bases between. CDR1 and CDR2 from the germline V gene are GTSNPN and SVGIG (reference sequence). Here the CDR3 reads CAWSDGPNNHNSPLHF. The CDR3 region has the DNA TGTGCCTGGAGCGACGGGCCGAATAACCATAATTCACCCCTCCACTTT.

This chain links TRBV11-2 with TRBJ2-7, with D tentatively TRBD1 or TRBD2 (5 bases each). V lost 5 bases to trimming and J lost 2 bases, with 16 bases between them. CDR3 length: 15 residues. CDR1 SGHAT and CDR2 FQNNGV come from the germline V gene. For the CDR3, the DNA is TGTGCCAGCAGCCTGGACCCCGGGACGGCCTACGAGCAGTACTTC. Encoded protein: CASSLDPGTAYEQYF.

The chain employs TRBV30 and TRBJ1-3; no reliable D call. V was trimmed by 7 bases and J by 2 bases, leaving 6 bases between them. The CDR3 has 11 amino acids. The germline V gene has CDR1 GTSNPN and CDR2 SVGIG (reference sequence). The CDR3 DNA reads as TGTGCCTACGAAACTGGAAACACCATATATTTT. Amino acids: CAYETGNTIYF.